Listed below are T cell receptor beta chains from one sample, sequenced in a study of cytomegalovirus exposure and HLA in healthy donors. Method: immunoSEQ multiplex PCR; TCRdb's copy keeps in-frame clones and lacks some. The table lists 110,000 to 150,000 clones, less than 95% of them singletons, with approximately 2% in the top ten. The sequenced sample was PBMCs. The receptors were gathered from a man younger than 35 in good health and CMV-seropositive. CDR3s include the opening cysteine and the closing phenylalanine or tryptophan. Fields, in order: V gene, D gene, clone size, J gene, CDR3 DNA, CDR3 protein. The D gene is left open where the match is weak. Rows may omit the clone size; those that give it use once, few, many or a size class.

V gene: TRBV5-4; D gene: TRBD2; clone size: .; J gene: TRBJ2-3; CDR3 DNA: TGTGCCAGCAGCCCACGGACTAGCGGGAGCACAGATACGCAGTATTTT; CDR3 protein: CASSPRTSGSTDTQYF
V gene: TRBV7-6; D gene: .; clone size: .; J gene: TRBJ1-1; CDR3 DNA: TGTGCCAGCAGCTTAGGGGGCAGGGTCACTGAAGCTTTCTTT; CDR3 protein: CASSLGGRVTEAFF
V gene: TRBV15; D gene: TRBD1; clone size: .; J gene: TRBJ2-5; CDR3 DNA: TGTGCCACCAGCCCGGGGACAGGGGAAGAGACCCAGTACTTC; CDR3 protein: CATSPGTGEETQYF
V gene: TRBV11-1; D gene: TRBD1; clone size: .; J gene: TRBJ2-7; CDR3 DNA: TGTGCCAGCAGTTGGACAGGTGACTACGAGCAGTACTTC; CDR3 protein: CASSWTGDYEQYF
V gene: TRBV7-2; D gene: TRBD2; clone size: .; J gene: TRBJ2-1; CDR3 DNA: TGTGCCAGCACCAGTCGGGGGGGGCATGTTCGTGAGCAGTTCTTC; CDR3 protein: CASTSRGGHVREQFF
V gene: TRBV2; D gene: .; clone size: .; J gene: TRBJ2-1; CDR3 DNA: TGTGCCAGCAGTGAGGAGGGACCGGTGAGCTCCTACAATGAGCAGTTCTTC; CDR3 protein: CASSEEGPVSSYNEQFF
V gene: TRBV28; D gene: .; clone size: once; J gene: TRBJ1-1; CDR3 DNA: TGTGCCAGCAGTTTCGGGGGGTCCACTGAAGCTTTCTTT; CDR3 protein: CASSFGGSTEAFF
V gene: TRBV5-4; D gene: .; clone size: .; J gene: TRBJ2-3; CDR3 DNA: TGTGCCAGCAGCTCCAACACAGATACGCAGTATTTT; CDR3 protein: CASSSNTDTQYF
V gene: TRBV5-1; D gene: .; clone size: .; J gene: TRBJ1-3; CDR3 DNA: TGCGCCAGCAGCTCGGACACCCGGCCTGGAAACACCATATATTTT; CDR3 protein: CASSSDTRPGNTIYF
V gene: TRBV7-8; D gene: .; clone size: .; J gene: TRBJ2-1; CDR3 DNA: TGTGCCAGCAGCCCTAGGTTTGTGTCCTACAATGAGCAGTTCTTC; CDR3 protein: CASSPRFVSYNEQFF
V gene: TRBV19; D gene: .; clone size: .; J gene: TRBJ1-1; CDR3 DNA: TGTGCCAGTAGTATAGGTAGCCGGAAAAGAGTTGACACTGAAGCTTTCTTT; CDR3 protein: CASSIGSRKRVDTEAFF
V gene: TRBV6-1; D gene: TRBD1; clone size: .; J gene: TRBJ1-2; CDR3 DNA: TGTGCCACCTCCAGGGGGCTTGGCTACACCTTC; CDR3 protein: CATSRGLGYTF
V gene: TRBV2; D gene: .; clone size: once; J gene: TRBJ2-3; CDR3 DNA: TGTGCCAGCAGAAGGACACCATCGGGCCCAGATACGCAGTATTTT; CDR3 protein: CASRRTPSGPDTQYF
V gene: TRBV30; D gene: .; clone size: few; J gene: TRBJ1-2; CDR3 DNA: TGTGCCTGGAGTGTACGATGGAGTCCGCGTGGCTACACCTTC; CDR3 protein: CAWSVRWSPRGYTF
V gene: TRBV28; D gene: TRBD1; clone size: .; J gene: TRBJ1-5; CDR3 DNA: TGTGCCTCCATGGGACAGGGGGCAGGTCAGCCCCAGCATTTT; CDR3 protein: CASMGQGAGQPQHF
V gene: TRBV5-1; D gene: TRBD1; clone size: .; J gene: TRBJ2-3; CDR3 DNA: TGCGCCAGCAGCCTGGGACAGGGGCCAGATACGCAGTATTTT; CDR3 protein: CASSLGQGPDTQYF
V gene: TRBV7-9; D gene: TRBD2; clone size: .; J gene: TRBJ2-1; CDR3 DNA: TGTGCCAGCAGTCTAGCGGGCGACCCAGGCAATGAGCAGTTCTTC; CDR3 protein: CASSLAGDPGNEQFF
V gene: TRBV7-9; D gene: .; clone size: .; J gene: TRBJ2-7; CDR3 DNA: TGTGCCAGCAGCTTGGCGAATGCCCTCGGGGAGCAGTACTTC; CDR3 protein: CASSLANALGEQYF
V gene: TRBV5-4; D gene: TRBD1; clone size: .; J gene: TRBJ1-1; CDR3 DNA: TGTGCCAGCAGCTGGGACAGTTTGAACACTGAAGCTTTCTTT; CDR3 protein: CASSWDSLNTEAFF
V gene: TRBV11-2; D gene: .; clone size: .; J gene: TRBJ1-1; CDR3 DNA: TGTGCCAGCAGCCCAGCCGCAGGGTGGGTCACTGAAGCTTTCTTT; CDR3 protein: CASSPAAGWVTEAFF
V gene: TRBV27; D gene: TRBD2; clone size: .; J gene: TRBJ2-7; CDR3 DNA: TGTGCCAGCGCGGAGCGGGAGTTCGGGTACGAGCAGTACTTC; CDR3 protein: CASAEREFGYEQYF
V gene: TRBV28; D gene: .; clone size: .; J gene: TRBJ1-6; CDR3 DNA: TGTGCCAGCAGTTTTAGGGGTGGATCACCCCTCCACTTT; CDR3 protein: CASSFRGGSPLHF
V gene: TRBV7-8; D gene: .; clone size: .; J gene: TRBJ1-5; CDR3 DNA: TGTGCCAGCAGCTCCCAAGAGATATATCGGGTAGATCAGCCCCAGCATTTT; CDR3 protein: CASSSQEIYRVDQPQHF